These T cell receptor beta chains were read from a single sample in a study of long-term antiretroviral therapy in people with HIV. This table comes from immunoSEQ multiplex PCR, and its TCRdb copy is limited to in-frame clones, with some not included. Altogether some 28,000 clones are present, around 87% being singletons, with the ten largest covering about 4.3%. The input for sequencing was unsorted PBMCs, taken 0.5 years after starting antiretroviral therapy. The receptor set was obtained from a woman between 18 and 30 years old with HIV. Each CDR3 is given with its conserved first and last residue. D genes are given only for firm matches. Clone size is shown for a subset of rows, as once, few, many or a class of expanded clone.

- - TRBJ1-4 TRBV15 CATSRVRRGEKLFF TGTGCCACCAGCAGAGTAAGGAGGGGTGAAAAACTGTTTTTT
- - TRBJ1-3 TRBV6-5 CASSYEAGNTIYF TGTGCCAGCAGTTACGAGGCTGGAAACACCATATATTTT
TRBD2 - TRBJ2-3 TRBV10-3 CAIRKWTSGSVGTDTQYF TGTGCCATCAGGAAGTGGACTAGCGGGAGTGTAGGTACAGATACGCAGTATTTT
TRBD2 - TRBJ2-3 TRBV19 CASSMGRGGTDTQYF TGTGCCAGTAGTATGGGGAGGGGAGGCACAGATACGCAGTATTTT
- - TRBJ2-1 TRBV5-5 CASSPWRRTYNEQFF TGTGCCAGCAGCCCATGGAGGCGGACCTACAATGAGCAGTTCTTC
- - TRBJ1-2 TRBV5-6 CASSLGPFYGYTF TGTGCCAGCAGCTTGGGACCTTTCTATGGCTACACCTTC
- - TRBJ1-1 TRBV6-1 CASSDRPTEAFF TGTGCCAGCAGTGACAGGCCCACTGAAGCTTTCTTT
- few TRBJ2-7 TRBV7-9 CASSLVAYEQYF TGTGCCAGCAGCTTAGTAGCCTACGAGCAGTACTTC
- - TRBJ1-6 TRBV28 CASNRRVGAVSPLHF TGTGCCAGCAACCGACGGGTAGGGGCAGTTTCACCCCTCCACTTT
- once TRBJ1-2 TRBV6-6 CASNKGRDAGYTF TGTGCCAGCAACAAGGGGAGGGATGCTGGCTACACCTTC
TRBD1 - TRBJ2-7 TRBV6-4 CASSARDRAPGEQYF TGTGCCAGCAGTGCCAGGGACAGGGCGCCGGGTGAGCAGTACTTC
- - TRBJ2-2 TRBV7-9 CASSLPGTSNTGELFF TGTGCCAGCAGCTTACCCGGGACTTCGAACACCGGGGAGCTGTTTTTT
TRBD1 - TRBJ2-7 TRBV9 CASSVTDRVGSYEQYF TGTGCCAGCAGCGTGACGGACAGGGTGGGATCCTACGAGCAGTACTTC
- once TRBJ2-5 TRBV6-1 CASMVETQYF TGTGCCAGCATGGTGGAGACCCAGTACTTC